The present T cell receptor (beta chain) was sequenced within a study of beta chain features in type 1 diabetes. Overall study context: Examination spanned around 100,000,000 sorted cells from all samples. Points from the study as a whole: Shortening that was moderate but significant affected the TCRB CDR3s of Type 1 diabetes patients in all four CD4+ subsets. Among type 1 diabetes patients, VDJ junctions had fewer insertions and more deletions.

As for this clone: Its antigen is undetermined.

Since all of the isolated RNA was reverse transcribed, expressed TCRB transcripts were what got sequenced. Here immunoSEQ multiplex PCR was the method, and the copy in TCRdb shows in-frame clones only, minus some. The sample lists about 170,000 clones, approximately 8% occurring once. Germline CDR1 and CDR2: GTSNPN and SVGIG (reference sequence). The CDR3 contains 13 residues. The ends lost 5 bases at V and 1 base at J; junction bases unmatched: 4. The source is a woman between 40 and 50 years old with type 1 diabetes. Sequencing was carried out using central memory CD4+ T cells from blood. This sequence joins TRBV30 and TRBJ2-5; 7 bases are shared with TRBD2. Here the CDR3 DNA reads TGTGCCTGGGGGGGGAGGGCCCAAGAGACCCAGTACTTC. It encodes CAWGGRAQETQYF.